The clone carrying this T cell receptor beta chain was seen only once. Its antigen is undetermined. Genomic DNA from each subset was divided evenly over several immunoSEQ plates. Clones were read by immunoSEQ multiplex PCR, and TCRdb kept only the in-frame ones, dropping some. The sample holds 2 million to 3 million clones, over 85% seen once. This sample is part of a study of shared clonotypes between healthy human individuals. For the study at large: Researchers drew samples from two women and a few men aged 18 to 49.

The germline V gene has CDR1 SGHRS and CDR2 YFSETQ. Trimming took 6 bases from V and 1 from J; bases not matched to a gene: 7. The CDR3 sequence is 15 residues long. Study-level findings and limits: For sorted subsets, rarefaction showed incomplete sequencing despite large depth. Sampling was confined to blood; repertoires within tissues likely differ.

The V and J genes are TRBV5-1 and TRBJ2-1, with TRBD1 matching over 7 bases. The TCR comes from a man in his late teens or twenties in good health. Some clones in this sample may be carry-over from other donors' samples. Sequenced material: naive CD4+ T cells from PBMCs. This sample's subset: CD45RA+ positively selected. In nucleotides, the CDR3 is TGCGCCAGCACCCCACTCAGGGGGTCCTACAATGAGCAGTTCTTC. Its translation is CASTPLRGSYNEQFF.